This entry is about one T cell receptor beta chain. This entry comes from a study of T cell changes during pregnancy in multiple sclerosis. The repertoire was sequenced with immunoSEQ multiplex PCR; TCRdb's copy has only in-frame clones and lacks some. This repertoire shows about 97,000 clones, about nine tenths found once; its top ten account for 0.7% to 0.9%. The material sequenced was peripheral blood, taken in the second trimester of pregnancy. This TCR was recovered from a female donor in good health, enrolled as a control in a pregnancy study.

CDR3: CASSPTLQGYEQYF. The CDR3 DNA reads as TGTGCCAGCAGCCCGACATTACAGGGGTACGAGCAGTACTTC. The chain carries TRBV5-6 and TRBJ2-7; 7 bases are shared with TRBD1. J was trimmed by 4 bases and V by 4 bases; bases with no gene match: 8. The CDR3 totals 14 residues. Germline V gene sequence: CDR1 SGHDT, CDR2 YYEEEE.